The entry that follows covers one T cell receptor (beta chain) sequence. Its antigen remains unknown. Axillary draining lymph nodes of breast cancer patients supplied the node samples. This CDR3 contains 15 residues. Between the trimmed V and J ends, which lost 6 bases and 2 bases, there was a span of 14 bases. CDR1 and CDR2 from the germline V gene are SGHAT and FQNNGV. The record originates from a study of breast tumors, draining lymph nodes, adjacent tissues. In TCRdb, the multiplex PCR reads were re-called with MiXCR into one record per CDR3 protein. The sample has fewer than 85,000 distinct CDR3 sequences; roughly a fifth are singletons. Whole-study findings and limits: The lymph node origin of tumor T cells was framed as consistent with a hypothesis, not demonstrated. Most tumor T cells seemingly derive from lymph node, then expand in tumor.

This chain joins TRBV11-2 and TRBJ2-4, with D perhaps TRBD1 (6 bases). The specimen was axillary lymph node tissue. The origin of this receptor is a female donor with breast cancer. Some clones in this sample may be carry-over from other donors' samples. The CDR3 bases are TGTGCCAGCAGGTCCTCAGGGGTACCCAAAAACATTCAGTACTTC. The encoded protein is CASRSSGVPKNIQYF.